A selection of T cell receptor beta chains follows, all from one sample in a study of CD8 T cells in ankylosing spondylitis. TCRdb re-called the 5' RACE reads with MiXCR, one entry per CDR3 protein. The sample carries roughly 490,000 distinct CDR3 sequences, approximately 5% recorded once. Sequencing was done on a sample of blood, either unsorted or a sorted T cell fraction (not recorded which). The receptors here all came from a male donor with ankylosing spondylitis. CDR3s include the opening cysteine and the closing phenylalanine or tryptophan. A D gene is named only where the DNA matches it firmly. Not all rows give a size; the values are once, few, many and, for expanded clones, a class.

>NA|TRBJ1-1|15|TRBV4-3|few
TGCGCCAGCAGCCTGTCGCGGGGGCAGGGCACTGAAGCTTTCTTT
CASSLSRGQGTEAFF
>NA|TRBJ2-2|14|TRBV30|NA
TGTGCCTGGTACCTTCCCACGAACACCGGGGAGCTGTTTTTT
CAWYLPTNTGELFF
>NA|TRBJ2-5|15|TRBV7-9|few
TGTGCCAGCAGCTTAAGCGGATCGCTCGCAGAGACCCAGTACTTC
CASSLSGSLAETQYF
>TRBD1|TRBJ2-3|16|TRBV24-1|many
TGTGCCACCAGTGATATCTACCGGGACAGGGATAGTACGCAGTATTTT
CATSDIYRDRDSTQYF
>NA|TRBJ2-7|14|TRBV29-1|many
TGCAGCGTCGGCCCCAGGGGAGTTATCTACGAGCAGTACTTC
CSVGPRGVIYEQYF
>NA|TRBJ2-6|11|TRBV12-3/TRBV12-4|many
TGTGCCAGCGGTGGGGCCAACGTCCTGACTTTC
CASGGANVLTF
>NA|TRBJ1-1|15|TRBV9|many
TGTGCCAGCGGCCGGGAGGGGTATTTAGACACTGAAGCTTTCTTT
CASGREGYLDTEAFF
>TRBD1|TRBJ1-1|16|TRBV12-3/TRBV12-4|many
TGTGCCAGCAGTACTTGGACAGGGCCAATGAACACTGAAGCTTTCTTT
CASSTWTGPMNTEAFF
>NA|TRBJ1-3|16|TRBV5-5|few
TGTGCCAGCAGCCTGGAGACGAGTAGCTTTGGAAACACCATATATTTT
CASSLETSSFGNTIYF
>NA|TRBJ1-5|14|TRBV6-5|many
TGTGCCAGCAGTTACTCGAAAAGAAATCAGCCCCAGCATTTT
CASSYSKRNQPQHF
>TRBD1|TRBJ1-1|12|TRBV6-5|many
TGTGCCATCGGGACAGCATACAATGAAGCTTTCTTT
CAIGTAYNEAFF
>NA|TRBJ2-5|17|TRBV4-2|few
TGTGCCAGCAGCCAAGAGATTTCGACAGGTAGCGGGGAGACCCAGTACTTC
CASSQEISTGSGETQYF
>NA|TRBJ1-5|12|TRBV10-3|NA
TGTGCCACCCGACAAGGTAATCAGCCCCAGCATTTT
CATRQGNQPQHF
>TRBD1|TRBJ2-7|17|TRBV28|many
TGTGCCAGCAGTTTATCTATCGGACAGGGTGTGACCTACGAGCAGTACTTC
CASSLSIGQGVTYEQYF
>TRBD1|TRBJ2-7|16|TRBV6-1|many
TGTGCCAGCAGCCGCGCGGGACAGGGATTCGGATACGAGCAGTACTTC
CASSRAGQGFGYEQYF
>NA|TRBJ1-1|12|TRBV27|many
TGTGCCAGCTCGGGAACATACACTGAAGCTTTCTTT
CASSGTYTEAFF
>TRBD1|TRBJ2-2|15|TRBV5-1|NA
TGCGCCAGCCGCCGACAGGGTGACCCCTTCGGGGAGCTGTTTTTT
CASRRQGDPFGELFF
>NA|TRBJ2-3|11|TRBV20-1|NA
TGCAGTGCTGGACTTCAAGATACGCAGTATTTT
CSAGLQDTQYF
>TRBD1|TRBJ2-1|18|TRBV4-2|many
TGTGCCAGCAGCCAAGATCCACCGGACAGGGTCGTTTACAATGAGCAGTTCTTC
CASSQDPPDRVVYNEQFF
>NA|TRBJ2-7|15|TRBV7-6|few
TGTGCCAGCAGCTTAGGCGCCGAGGTACCCTACGAGCAGTACTTC
CASSLGAEVPYEQYF
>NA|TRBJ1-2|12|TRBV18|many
TGTGCCAGCTCGGACAGTCGAAGTGGCTACACCTTC
CASSDSRSGYTF
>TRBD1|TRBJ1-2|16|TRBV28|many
TGTGCCAGCAGTTTTTTCTCACTGACAGGGAACTATGGCTACACCTTC
CASSFFSLTGNYGYTF
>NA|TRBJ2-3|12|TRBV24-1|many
TGTGCCACCAGTGATTGGAGAGATACGCAGTATTTT
CATSDWRDTQYF
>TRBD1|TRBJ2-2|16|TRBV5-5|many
TGTGCCAGCAGCCCGGCCGGGACAGGGTACATCGGGGAGCTGTTTTTT
CASSPAGTGYIGELFF
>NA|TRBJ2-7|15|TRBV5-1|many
TGCGCCAGCAGCTTGGTGGCAGGAGACTTCTACGAGCAGTACTTC
CASSLVAGDFYEQYF
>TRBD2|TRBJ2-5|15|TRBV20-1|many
TGCAGTGCTAGAGCCCCCGGGACTAGCGGGGAGACCCAGTACTTC
CSARAPGTSGETQYF
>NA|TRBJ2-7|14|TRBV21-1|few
TGTGCCAGCAGCAAAGTCGGCAGGGAAGGCGAGCAGTACTTC
CASSKVGREGEQYF
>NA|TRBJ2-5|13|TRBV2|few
TGTGCCAGCAGTGAAGCGGGAGGGGGGACCCAGTACTTC
CASSEAGGGTQYF
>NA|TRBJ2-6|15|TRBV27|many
TGCGCCAGCAGCTTAGTCGGGTCTGGGGCCAACGTCCTGACTTTC
CASSLVGSGANVLTF
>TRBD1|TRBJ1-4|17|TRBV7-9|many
TGTGCCAGCAGTTCCTCAGGACAGGCCTACGAGAATGAAAAACTGTTTTTT
CASSSSGQAYENEKLFF
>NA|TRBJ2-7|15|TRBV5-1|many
TGCGCCAGCAGAGCTTCACTCGGGGACACCTACGAGCAGTACTTC
CASRASLGDTYEQYF
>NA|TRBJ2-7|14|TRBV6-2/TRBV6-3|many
TGTGCCAGCAAAGGCAGGCTGAGCTCCTACGAGCAGTACTTC
CASKGRLSSYEQYF
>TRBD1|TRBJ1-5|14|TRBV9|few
TGTGCCAGCAGCCCGCAGGGGGAGAATCAGCCCCAGCATTTT
CASSPQGENQPQHF
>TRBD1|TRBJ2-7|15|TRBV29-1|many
TGCAGCGTCGTACCGCGACAGGGGGCTACCTACGAGCAGTACTTC
CSVVPRQGATYEQYF
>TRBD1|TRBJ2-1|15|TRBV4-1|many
TGCGCCAGCAGCCTCTCAAGACAGGGGCCTAATGAGCAGTTCTTC
CASSLSRQGPNEQFF
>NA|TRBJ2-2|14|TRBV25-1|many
TGTGCCAGCAGTGAATGGGGGAACACCGGGGAGCTGTTTTTT
CASSEWGNTGELFF
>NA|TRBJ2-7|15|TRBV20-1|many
TGCAGTGCTAGAGATTTTAGGGGGGGCAAATACGAGCAGTACTTC
CSARDFRGGKYEQYF